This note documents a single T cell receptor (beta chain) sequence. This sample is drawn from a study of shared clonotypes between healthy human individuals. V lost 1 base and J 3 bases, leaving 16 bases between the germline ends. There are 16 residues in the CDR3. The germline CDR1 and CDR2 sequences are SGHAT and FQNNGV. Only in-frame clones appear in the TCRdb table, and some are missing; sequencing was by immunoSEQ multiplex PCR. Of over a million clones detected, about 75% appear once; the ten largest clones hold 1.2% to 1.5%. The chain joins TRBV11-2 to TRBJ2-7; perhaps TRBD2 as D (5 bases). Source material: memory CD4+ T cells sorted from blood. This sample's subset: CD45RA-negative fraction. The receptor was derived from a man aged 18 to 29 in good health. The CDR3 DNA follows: TGTGCCAGCAGCTTAGCCCTGGGGAGAGAAGTCTACGAGCAGTACTTC. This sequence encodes CASSLALGREVYEQYF. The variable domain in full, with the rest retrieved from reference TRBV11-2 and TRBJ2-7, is EAGVAQSPRYKIIEKRQSVAFWCNPISGHATLYWYQQILGQGPKLLIQFQNNGVVDDSQLPKDRFSAERLKGVDSTLKIQPAKLEDSAVYLCASSLALGREVYEQYFGPGTRLTVT.